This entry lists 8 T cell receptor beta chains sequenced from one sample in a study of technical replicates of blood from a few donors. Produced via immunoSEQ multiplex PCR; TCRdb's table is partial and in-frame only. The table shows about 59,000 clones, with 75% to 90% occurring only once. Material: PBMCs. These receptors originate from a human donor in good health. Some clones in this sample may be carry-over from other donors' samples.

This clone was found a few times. DNA for the CDR3: TGTGCCAGCAGCGTGGGCCTTGGCACCGGGGAGCTGTTTTTT. Its protein is CASSVGLGTGELFF. This chain links TRBV9 with TRBJ2-2; D not resolved. With 2 bases removed from V and 4 bases from J, the gap between germline ends came to 9 bases. Germline V gene lookup returns CDR1 SGDLS and CDR2 YYNGEE. This CDR3 contains 14 residues.

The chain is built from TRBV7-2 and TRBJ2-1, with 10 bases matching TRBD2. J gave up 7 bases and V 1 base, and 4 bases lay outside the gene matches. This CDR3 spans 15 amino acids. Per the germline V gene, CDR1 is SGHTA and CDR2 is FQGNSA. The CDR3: CASSLGTSGKNEQFF. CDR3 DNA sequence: TGTGCCAGCAGCTTAGGAACTAGCGGGAAAAATGAGCAGTTCTTC.

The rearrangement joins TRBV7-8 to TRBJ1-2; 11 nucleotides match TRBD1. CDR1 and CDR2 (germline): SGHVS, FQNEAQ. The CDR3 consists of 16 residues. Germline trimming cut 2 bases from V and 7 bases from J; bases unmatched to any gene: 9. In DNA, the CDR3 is TGTGCCAGCAGCTTACTGGACAGGGGGCAAACTGGTGGCTACACCTTC. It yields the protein CASSLLDRGQTGGYTF.

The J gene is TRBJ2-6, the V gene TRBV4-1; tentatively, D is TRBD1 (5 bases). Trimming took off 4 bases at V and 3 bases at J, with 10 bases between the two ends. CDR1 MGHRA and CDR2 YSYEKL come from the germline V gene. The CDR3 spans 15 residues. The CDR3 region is CASSPQGYGANVLTF. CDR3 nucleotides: TGCGCCAGCAGCCCCCAGGGTTATGGGGCCAACGTCCTGACTTTC.

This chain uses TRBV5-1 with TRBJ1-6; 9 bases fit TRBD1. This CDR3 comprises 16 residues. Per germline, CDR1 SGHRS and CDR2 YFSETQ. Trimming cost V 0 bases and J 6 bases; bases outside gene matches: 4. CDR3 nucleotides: TGCGCCAGCAGCTTGGCCCAGGGACAGGGTAATTCACCCCTCCACTTT. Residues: CASSLAQGQGNSPLHF.

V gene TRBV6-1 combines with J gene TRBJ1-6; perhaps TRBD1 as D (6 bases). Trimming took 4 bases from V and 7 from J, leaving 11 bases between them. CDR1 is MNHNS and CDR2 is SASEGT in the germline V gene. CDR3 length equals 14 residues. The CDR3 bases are TGTGCCAGCAGTGGGACAGAAAGAAATTCACCCCTCCACTTT. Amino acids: CASSGTERNSPLHF.

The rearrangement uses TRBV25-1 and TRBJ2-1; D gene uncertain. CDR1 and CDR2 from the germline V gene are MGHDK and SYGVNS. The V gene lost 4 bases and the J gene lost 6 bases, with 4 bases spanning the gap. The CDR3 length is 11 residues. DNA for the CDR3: TGTGCCAGCAGTGGAGGCAATGAGCAGTTCTTC. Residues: CASSGGNEQFF. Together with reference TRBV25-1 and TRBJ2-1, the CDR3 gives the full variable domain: EADIYQTPRYLVIGTGKKITLECSQTMGHDKMYWYQQDPGMELHLIHYSYGVNSTEKGDLSSESTVSRIRTEHFPLTLESARPSHTSQYLCASSGGNEQFFGPGTRLTVL.

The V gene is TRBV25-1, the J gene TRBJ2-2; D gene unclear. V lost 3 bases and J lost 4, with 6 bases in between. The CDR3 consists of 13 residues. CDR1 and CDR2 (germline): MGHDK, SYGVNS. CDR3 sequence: CASSEAVTGELFF. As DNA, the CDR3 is TGTGCCAGCAGTGAGGCTGTCACCGGGGAGCTGTTTTTT.